This T cell receptor (beta chain) was sequenced during a study of blood T cell repertoires in COVID-19. The wider study: Specimens from acute and convalescent COVID-19 originated in the United States, Italy and Spain.

Only in-frame clones appear in the TCRdb table, and some are missing; sequencing was by immunoSEQ multiplex PCR. Among fewer than 85,000 clones, 87% were seen once, and the ten largest hold more than 7.5%. J gave up 2 bases and V 1 base, and 6 bases lay outside the gene matches. This CDR3 contains 16 residues. CDR1 LGHNA and CDR2 YSLEER come from the germline V gene. This sequence originates from a man over 45 with active COVID-19. The chain joins TRBV4-3 to TRBJ2-7; 9 nucleotides align to TRBD2. The material sequenced was peripheral blood. CDR3 bases: TGCGCCAGCAGCCAAGCAAAAGGACTAGCGCCCTACGAGCAGTACTTC. Its translation: CASSQAKGLAPYEQYF.